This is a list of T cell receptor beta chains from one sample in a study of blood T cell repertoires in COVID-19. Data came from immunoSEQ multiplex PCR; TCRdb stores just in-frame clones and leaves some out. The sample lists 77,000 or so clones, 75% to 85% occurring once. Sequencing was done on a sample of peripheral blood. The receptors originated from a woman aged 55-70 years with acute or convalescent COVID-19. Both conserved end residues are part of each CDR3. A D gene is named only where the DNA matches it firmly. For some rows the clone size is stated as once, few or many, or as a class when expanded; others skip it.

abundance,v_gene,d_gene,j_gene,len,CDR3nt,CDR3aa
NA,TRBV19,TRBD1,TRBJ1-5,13,TGTGCCAGTAGCCGACAGGGAAAACAGCCCCAGCATTTT,CASSRQGKQPQHF
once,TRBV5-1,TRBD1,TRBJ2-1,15,TGCGCCAGCAGCTTAAGGGGGCCTCTCTCTAAGGAGCAGTTCTTC,CASSLRGPLSKEQFF
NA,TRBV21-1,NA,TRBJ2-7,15,TGTGCCAGCAGCAAACAGGGAAGCCTAGCCTACGAGCAGTACTTC,CASSKQGSLAYEQYF
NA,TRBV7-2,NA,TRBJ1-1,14,TGTGCCAGCAGCTTAGCCGAAGTTCTAGTTGAAGCTTTCTTT,CASSLAEVLVEAFF
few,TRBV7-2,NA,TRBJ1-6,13,TGTGCCAGCACCGGGACTCTTAGTTCACCCCTCCACTTT,CASTGTLSSPLHF
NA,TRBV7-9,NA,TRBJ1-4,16,TGTGCCAGCAGCCCTACTAGGTCCCTCAAGGATGAAAAACTGTTTTTT,CASSPTRSLKDEKLFF
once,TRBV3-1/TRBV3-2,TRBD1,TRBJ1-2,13,TGTGCCAGCAGCCCCGGCAGGGGGCGCATTCACACCTTC,CASSPGRGRIHTF
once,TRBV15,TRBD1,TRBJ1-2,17,TGTGCCACCAGCAGAGATGGACAGGGGTCCGGTAACTATGGCTACACCTTC,CATSRDGQGSGNYGYTF
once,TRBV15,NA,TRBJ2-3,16,TGTGCCACCAGCAGAGATCAGGCGGGGGCTGGAGATACGCAGTATTTT,CATSRDQAGAGDTQYF
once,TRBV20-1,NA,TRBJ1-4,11,TGCAGTGCTCCGCAGGGTGGAAAACTGTTTTTT,CSAPQGGKLFF
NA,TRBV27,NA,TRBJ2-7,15,TGTGCCAGCAGTGAGACACCTTCGAGGAGGGGAGAGCAGTACTTC,CASSETPSRRGEQYF
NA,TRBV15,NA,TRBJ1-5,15,TGTGCCACCAGCAGAGATCTGGAGGGCCCTCAGCCCCAGCATTTT,CATSRDLEGPQPQHF
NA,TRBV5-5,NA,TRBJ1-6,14,TGTGCCAGCAGCTTGGAACATACAAATTCACCCCTCCACTTT,CASSLEHTNSPLHF
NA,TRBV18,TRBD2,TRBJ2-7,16,TGTGCCAGCTCACCACCGGCGGGGGGGACCTTCTACGAGCAGTACTTC,CASSPPAGGTFYEQYF
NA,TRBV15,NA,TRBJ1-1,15,TGTGCCACCAGCATGATGACGACAGTGAACACTGAAGCTTTCTTT,CATSMMTTVNTEAFF
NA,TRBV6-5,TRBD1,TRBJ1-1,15,TGTGCCAGCAACCCCCCAGGGGGCCCGAACACTGAAGCTTTCTTT,CASNPPGGPNTEAFF
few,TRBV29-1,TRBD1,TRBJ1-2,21,TGCAGCGTTGACTCCACTTCTGAGATAGGGGGCAGGGCACGTCCAAGCTATGGCTACACCTTC,CSVDSTSEIGGRARPSYGYTF
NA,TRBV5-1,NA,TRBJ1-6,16,TGCGCCAGCAGCTTGACGGGGGTTCGGTATAATTCACCCCTCCACTTT,CASSLTGVRYNSPLHF
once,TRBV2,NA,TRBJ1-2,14,TGTGCCAGCAGTGAAGACAATGCTAACTATGGCTACACCTTC,CASSEDNANYGYTF
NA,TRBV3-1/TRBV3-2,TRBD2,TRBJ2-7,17,TGTGCCAGCACGGGACTAGCGGCACCCGGAAGCTCCTACGAGCAGTACTTC,CASTGLAAPGSSYEQYF
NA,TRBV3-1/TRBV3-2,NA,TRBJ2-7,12,TGTGCCAGCAGCCGGAGCTCCTACGAGCAGTACTTC,CASSRSSYEQYF
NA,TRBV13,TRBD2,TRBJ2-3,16,TGTGCCAGCAGCCTTCCAGGTAGCGGGGGGGCGAATACGCAGTATTTT,CASSLPGSGGANTQYF
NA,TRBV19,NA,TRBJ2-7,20,TGTGCCAGTAGTATTATCCCCCGTGTTGCGGGGGCCACAATCTCCTACGAGCAGTACTTC,CASSIIPRVAGATISYEQYF
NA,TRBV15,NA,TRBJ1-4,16,TGTGCCACCAGCGGCGGGACGGGGCCATCTAATGAAAAACTGTTTTTT,CATSGGTGPSNEKLFF
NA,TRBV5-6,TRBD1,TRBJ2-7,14,TGTGCCAGCAGCTGGCCGGGACAGGGCGGGGAGCAGTACTTC,CASSWPGQGGEQYF
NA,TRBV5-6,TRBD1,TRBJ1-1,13,TGTGCCAGCAGATTGGGACAGACGGGTGAAGCTTTCTTT,CASRLGQTGEAFF
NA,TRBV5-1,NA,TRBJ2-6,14,TGCGCCAGCAGCTTTCAAACTGGGGCCAACGTCCTGACTTTC,CASSFQTGANVLTF
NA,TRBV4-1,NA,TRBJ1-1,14,TGCGCCAGCAGCCAAGGGGGGGGGCACACTGAAGCTTTCTTT,CASSQGGGHTEAFF
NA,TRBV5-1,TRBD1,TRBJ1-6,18,TGCGCCAGCAGCTTCGCTCCTAGGGGGGGGACAGGCAATTCACCCCTCCACTTT,CASSFAPRGGTGNSPLHF
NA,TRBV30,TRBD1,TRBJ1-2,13,TGTGCCTGGGACAGGGGGCAGGCCAGTCGCTACACCTTC,CAWDRGQASRYTF
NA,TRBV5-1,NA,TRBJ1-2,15,TGCGCCAGCAGCGGGGCGGGACCTTCCTCCTATGGCTACACCTTC,CASSGAGPSSYGYTF
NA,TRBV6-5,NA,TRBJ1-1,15,TGTGCCAGTTTAAGGTGGGAGCTAGAGAACACTGAAGCTTTCTTT,CASLRWELENTEAFF
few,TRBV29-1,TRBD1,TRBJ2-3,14,TGCAGCGTTGAAAGGGACAGTAACACAGATACGCAGTATTTT,CSVERDSNTDTQYF
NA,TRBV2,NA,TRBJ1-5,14,TGTGCCAGCAGACCGGGACTTCGAAATCAGCCCCAGCATTTT,CASRPGLRNQPQHF
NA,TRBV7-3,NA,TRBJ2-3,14,TGTGCCAGCAGTTTCTCACTAGAAGGGGATACGCAGTATTTT,CASSFSLEGDTQYF
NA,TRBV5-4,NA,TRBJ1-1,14,TGTGCCAGCAGCTTGAATCCGGGGAACACTGAAGCTTTCTTT,CASSLNPGNTEAFF
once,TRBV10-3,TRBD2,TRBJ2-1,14,TGTGCCATCAGCCGACTAGCGGGGGTAGATGAGCGGTTCTTC,CAISRLAGVDERFF
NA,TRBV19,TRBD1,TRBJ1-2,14,TGTGCCAGTAGGGTACAGGGGGCTGGCTATGGCTACACCTTC,CASRVQGAGYGYTF
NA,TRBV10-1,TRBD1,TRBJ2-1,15,TGCGCCAGCAGCGGTAGGGACAGGGGATACAATGAGCAGTTCTTC,CASSGRDRGYNEQFF
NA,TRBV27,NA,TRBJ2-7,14,TGTGCCAGCAGTTTCGGAGGCGGAGCCTACGAGCAGTACTTC,CASSFGGGAYEQYF
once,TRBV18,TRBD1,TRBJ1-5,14,TGTGCCAGCTCGCGTGACAGGGGTGGACAGCCCCAGCATTTT,CASSRDRGGQPQHF